This entry describes one TCR beta chain. This clonotype was observed many times. Its antigen is unknown. Within one base of it there is no much larger clone, and no base qualities were kept. This sample is part of a study of human T cells and chemical hapten exposure (dated by TCRdb to about 2021). About the full investigation: For sensitization, 2% DPC in acetone was applied to a roughly 2 cm by roughly 2 cm area of upper inner arm skin. Blood was sampled from patients pre-sensitization (week 0) and at 2, 6 and about 24 weeks after DPC sensitization. The study tracked peripheral blood TCR repertoire changes in vivo during primary and secondary sensitization to the hapten diphenylcyclopropenone (DPC) in alopecia patients. Nearly 30 alopecia patients gave blood for TCR sequencing at one to four time points (pre-sensitization, 2, 6 and 24 weeks). Alopecia areata with under or over 50% scalp involvement, alopecia totalis and alopecia universalis were represented in the patient cohort, which was mostly female. Libraries were pooled for sequencing, and per-sample TCR yields varied mainly because of small differences in library volumes within the pool. Patients additionally received weekly therapeutic DPC doses to the scalp throughout the approximately 25-week study period. Patch testing on the upper back used Finn chambers containing 0.01% DPC, with scoring done after 6 days according to International Contact Dermatitis Research Group standards. Study-level results and caveats: Repeated subsampling changed both the strength of the expansion versus patch-test correlation and the threshold at which that correlation became significant. DPC sensitization did not change how many TCRs were above 1 in 1000 frequency, and no evidence was found of alterations in global repertoire structure. Patch test score correlated positively with the number of PT1 expanded TCRs, reaching significance at thresholds 8, 16 and 32 but not at 4. Significantly more large CDR3 similarity clusters were formed by expanded TCRs than by pre-sensitization or healthy control sets, consistent with antigen-driven responses. All patients had alopecia, a presumed autoimmune disease, so their immune response might differ from that of healthy individuals.

Receptors were amplified or captured by RACE. The sequencing machine was a NextSeq 500. During library preparation, unique molecular identifiers were attached to individual cDNA molecules so that TCRs could be counted in a quantitative, reproducible way. Both TCR alpha and TCR beta chains were sequenced from each blood RNA sample. From the authors' description of their analysis: Samples had a median of roughly 98,000 TCRs, with a range from roughly 20,000 to 700,000. The Decombinator software suite was used to annotate the V, J and CDR3 of the TCR reads. Every sample was subsampled to the same number of TCRs (28,000) for the PS versus PT1 abundance plots. Expanded TCRs were defined as absent before sensitization and observed at least eight times at the 2-week time point. The public reads were run again by TCRdb, first through fastp at Q25 and then through MiXCR, and only productive beta chains were kept. CDR3 protein sequences are deduplicated, and each keeps its most common genes and DNA. The V and J calls shown here were made by TCRdb, not taken from the authors' results. The sample profile shows 350,000 to 450,000 distinct CDR3 sequences; roughly 5% of them were found once. The ten most abundant clones make up 2.5% to 3% of the sample.

The time point label, read with the paper, signifies: pre-sensitization, week 0. What the treatment or condition label conveys for this sample: therapeutic diphenylcyclopropenone sensitization with weekly scalp DPC. At every patch-test visit, the blood draw took place before the patch test was put on. To be eligible, patients had to be aged 18 to 70, diagnosed with alopecia and judged suitable for DPC therapy, while pregnant patients were excluded. Total RNA was isolated from unfractionated whole blood collected in Tempus Blood RNA tubes. From the cysteine up to the phenylalanine, the CDR3 has a length of 12 residues. The sequence is cut down to CDR3 DNA, 36 bases in frame from base 1. V is pared back by 6 bases and J by 5 bases, with 7 bases lying between the germline termini.

The specimen comprised whole blood, sampled in connection with sensitization to the hapten diphenylcyclopropenone (DPC). This clonotype was sampled from a woman in her forties or fifties with alopecia areata. Some clones in this sample may be carry-over from other donors' samples. The sequence joins TRBV12-3 or TRBV12-4 to TRBJ2-2; the D gene assignment is ambiguous. The CDR3 loop reads CASSGLTGELFF. The DNA is as follows: TGTGCCAGCAGCGGATTAACCGGGGAGCTGTTTTTT.